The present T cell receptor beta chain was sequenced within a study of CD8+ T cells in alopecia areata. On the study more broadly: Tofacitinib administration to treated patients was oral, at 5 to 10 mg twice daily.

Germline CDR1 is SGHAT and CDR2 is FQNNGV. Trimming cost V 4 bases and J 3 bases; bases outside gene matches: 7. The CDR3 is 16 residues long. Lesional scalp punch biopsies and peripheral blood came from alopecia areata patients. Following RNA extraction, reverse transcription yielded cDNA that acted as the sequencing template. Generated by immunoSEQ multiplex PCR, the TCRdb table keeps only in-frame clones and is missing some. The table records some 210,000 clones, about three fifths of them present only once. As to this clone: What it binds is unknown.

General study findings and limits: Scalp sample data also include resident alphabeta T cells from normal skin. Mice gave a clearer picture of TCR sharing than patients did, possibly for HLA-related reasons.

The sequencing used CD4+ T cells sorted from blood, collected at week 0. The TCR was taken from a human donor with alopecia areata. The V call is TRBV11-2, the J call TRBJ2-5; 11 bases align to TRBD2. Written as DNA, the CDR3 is TGTGCCAGCAGCTCCGTCGGGACTAGCGGTGAAGAGACCCAGTACTTC. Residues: CASSSVGTSGEETQYF.